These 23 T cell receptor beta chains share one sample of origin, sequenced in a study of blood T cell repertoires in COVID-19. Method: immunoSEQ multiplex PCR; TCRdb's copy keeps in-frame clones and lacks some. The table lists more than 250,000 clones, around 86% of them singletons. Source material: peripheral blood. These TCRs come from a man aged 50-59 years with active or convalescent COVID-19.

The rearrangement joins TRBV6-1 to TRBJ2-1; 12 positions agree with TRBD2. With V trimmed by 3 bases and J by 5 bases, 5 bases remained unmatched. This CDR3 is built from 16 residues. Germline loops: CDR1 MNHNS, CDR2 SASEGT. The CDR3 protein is CASSDLTSGGNNEQFF. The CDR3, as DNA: TGTGCCAGCAGTGACCTGACTAGCGGGGGCAACAATGAGCAGTTCTTC.

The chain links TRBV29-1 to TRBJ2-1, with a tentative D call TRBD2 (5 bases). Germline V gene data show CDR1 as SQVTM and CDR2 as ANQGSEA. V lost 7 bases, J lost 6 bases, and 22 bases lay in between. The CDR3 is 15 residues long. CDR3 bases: TGCAGCGCCGGCTCCACTAGGAGTGGTGGCAATGAGCAGTTCTTC. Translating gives CSAGSTRSGGNEQFF.

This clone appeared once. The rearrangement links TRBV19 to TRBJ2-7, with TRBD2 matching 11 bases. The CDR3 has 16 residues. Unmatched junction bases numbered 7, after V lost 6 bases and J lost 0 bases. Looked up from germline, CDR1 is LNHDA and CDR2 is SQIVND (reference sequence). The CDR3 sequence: CASSPSTSGSSYEQYF. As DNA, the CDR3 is TGTGCCAGTAGCCCAAGCACTAGCGGGAGCTCCTACGAGCAGTACTTC.

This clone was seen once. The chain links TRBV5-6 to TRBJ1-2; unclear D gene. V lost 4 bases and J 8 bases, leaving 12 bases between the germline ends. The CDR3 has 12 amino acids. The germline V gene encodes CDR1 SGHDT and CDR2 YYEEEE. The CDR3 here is CASSPGGGGYTF. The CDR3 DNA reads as TGTGCCAGCAGCCCTGGTGGAGGCGGCTACACCTTC.

The CDR3 region has the DNA TGTGCCAGCAGTGTCGAACCTAGAGGCACAGATACGCAGTATTTT. Translated: CASSVEPRGTDTQYF. This rearrangement joins TRBV6-4 to TRBJ2-3; D gene uncertain. The CDR3 sequence is 15 residues long. Looked up from germline, CDR1 is MRHNA and CDR2 is SNTAGT. V was pared by 4 bases and J by 1 base, with 12 bases between.

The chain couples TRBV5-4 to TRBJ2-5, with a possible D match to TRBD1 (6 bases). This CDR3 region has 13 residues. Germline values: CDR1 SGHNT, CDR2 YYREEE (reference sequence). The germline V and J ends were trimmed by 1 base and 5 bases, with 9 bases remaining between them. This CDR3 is CASSLQGPETQYF. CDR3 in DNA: TGTGCCAGCAGCTTGCAGGGGCCGGAGACCCAGTACTTC.

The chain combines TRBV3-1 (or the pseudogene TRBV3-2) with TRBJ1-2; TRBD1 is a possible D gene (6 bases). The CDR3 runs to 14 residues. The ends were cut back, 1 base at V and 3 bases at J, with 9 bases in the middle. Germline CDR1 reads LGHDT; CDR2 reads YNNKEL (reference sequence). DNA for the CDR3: TGTGCCAGCAGCCAAGGGGCAGGGGACTATGGCTACACCTTC. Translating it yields CASSQGAGDYGYTF.

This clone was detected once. The CDR3 here is CASSVAKTGGWNEQFF. The CDR3 coding sequence is TGTGCCAGCAGCGTAGCCAAGACAGGGGGCTGGAATGAGCAGTTCTTC. V gene TRBV9 combines with J gene TRBJ2-1, with TRBD1 identical over 10 bases. Germline assignment: CDR1 SGDLS and CDR2 YYNGEE. Trimming removed 0 bases from V and 7 bases from J; junction bases left unmatched: 7. The CDR3 totals 16 residues.

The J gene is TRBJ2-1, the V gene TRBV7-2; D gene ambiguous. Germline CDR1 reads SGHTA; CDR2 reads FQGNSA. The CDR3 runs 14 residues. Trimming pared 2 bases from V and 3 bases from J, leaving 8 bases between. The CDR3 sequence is CASSLSLIYNEQFF. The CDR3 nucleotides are TGTGCCAGCAGCTTATCCCTTATCTACAATGAGCAGTTCTTC.

This CDR3 reads CASSLALTSGGYYEQYF. Here the CDR3 DNA reads TGTGCCAGCAGCTTGGCCTTAACTAGCGGGGGGTACTACGAGCAGTACTTC. The chain links TRBV5-4 to TRBJ2-7; 12 nucleotides agree with TRBD2. The CDR3 spans 17 residues. J gave up 3 bases and V 0 bases, and 7 bases lay outside the gene matches. Germline loops: CDR1 SGHNT, CDR2 YYREEE (reference sequence).

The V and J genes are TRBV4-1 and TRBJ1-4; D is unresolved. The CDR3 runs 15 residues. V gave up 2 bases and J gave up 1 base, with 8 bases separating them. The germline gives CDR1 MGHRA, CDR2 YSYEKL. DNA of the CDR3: TGCGCCAGCAGCCAATTCGGGAGAACTAATGAAAAACTGTTTTTT. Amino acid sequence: CASSQFGRTNEKLFF.

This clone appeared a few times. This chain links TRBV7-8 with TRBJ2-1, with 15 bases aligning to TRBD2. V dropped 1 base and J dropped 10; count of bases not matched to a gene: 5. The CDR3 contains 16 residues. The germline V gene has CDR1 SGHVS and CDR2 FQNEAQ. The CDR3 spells CASSLVGLAGGNEQFF. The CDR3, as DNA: TGTGCCAGCAGCTTAGTGGGACTAGCGGGAGGAAACGAGCAGTTCTTC.

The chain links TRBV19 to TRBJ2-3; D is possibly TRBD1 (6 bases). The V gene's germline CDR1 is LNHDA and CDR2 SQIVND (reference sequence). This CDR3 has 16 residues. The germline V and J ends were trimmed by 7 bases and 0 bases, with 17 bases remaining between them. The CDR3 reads CASTPSRQASTDTQYF. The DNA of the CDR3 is TGTGCCAGTACCCCCTCCCGACAGGCTAGCACAGATACGCAGTATTTT. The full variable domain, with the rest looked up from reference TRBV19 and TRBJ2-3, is DGGITQSPKYLFRKEGQNVTLSCEQNLNHDAMYWYRQDPGQGLRLIYYSQIVNDFQKGDIAEGYSVSREKKESFPLTVTSAQKNPTAFYLCASTPSRQASTDTQYFGPGTRLTVL.

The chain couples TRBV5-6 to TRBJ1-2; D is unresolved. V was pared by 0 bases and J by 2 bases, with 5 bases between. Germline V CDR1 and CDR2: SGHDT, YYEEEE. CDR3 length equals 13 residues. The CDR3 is CASSLVANYGYTF. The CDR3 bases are TGTGCCAGCAGCTTGGTGGCAAACTATGGCTACACCTTC.

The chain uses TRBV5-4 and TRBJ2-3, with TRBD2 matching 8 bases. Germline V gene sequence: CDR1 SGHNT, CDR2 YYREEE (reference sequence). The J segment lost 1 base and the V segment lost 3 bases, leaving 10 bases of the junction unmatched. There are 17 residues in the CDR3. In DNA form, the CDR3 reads TGTGCCAGCAGCTCTGCCCCGGGGGGGTCGGGCACAGATACGCAGTATTTT. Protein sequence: CASSSAPGGSGTDTQYF.

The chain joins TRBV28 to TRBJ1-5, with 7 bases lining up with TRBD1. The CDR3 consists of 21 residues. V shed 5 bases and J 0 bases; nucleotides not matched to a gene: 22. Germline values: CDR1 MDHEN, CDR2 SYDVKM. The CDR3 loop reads CASSPMRGRQEIHNSNQPQHF. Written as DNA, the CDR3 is TGTGCCAGCAGTCCTATGAGGGGGCGCCAGGAAATCCATAATAGCAATCAGCCCCAGCATTTT.

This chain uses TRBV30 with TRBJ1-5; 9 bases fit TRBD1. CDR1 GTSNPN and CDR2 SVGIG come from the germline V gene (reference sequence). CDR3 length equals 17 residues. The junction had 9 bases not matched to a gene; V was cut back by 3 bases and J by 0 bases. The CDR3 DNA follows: TGTGCCTGGAGCGATTACGGGACAGGGAGTAGCAATCAGCCCCAGCATTTT. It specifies CAWSDYGTGSSNQPQHF.

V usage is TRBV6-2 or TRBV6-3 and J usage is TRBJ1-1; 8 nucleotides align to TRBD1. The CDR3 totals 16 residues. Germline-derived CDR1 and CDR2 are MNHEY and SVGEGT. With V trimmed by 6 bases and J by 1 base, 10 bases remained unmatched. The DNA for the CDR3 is TGTGCCAGCAGCAACTCCGGACAGGGAGGGAACACTGAAGCTTTCTTT. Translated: CASSNSGQGGNTEAFF.

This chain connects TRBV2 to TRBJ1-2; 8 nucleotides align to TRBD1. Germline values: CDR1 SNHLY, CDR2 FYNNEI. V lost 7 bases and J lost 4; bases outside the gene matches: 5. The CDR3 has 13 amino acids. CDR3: CASIQGEGYGYTF. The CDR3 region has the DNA TGTGCCAGCATACAGGGGGAGGGCTATGGCTACACCTTC.

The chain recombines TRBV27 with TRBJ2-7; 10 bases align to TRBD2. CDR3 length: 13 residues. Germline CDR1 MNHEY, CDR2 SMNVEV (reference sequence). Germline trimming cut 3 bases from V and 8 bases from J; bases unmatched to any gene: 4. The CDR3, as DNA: TGTGCCAGCAGTTTTGCTAGCGGGAGTAAGCAGTACTTC. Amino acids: CASSFASGSKQYF.

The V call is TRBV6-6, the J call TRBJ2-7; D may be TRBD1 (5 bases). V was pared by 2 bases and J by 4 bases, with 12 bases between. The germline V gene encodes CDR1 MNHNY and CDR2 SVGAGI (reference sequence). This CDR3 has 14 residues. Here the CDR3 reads CASSYPGHSYEQYF. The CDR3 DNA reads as TGTGCCAGCAGTTACCCCGGACATTCTTACGAGCAGTACTTC.

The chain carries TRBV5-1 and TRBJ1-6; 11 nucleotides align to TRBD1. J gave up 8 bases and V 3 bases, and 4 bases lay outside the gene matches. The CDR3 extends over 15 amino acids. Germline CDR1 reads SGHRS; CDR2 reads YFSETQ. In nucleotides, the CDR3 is TGCGCCAGCAGCTCTGGACAGGGGGCATATTCACCCCTCCACTTT. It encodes CASSSGQGAYSPLHF.

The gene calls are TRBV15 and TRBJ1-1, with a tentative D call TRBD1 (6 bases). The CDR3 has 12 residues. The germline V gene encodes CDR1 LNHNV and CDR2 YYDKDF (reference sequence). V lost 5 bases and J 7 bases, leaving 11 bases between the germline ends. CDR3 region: CATSVGTLEAFF. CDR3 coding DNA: TGTGCCACCAGCGTCGGGACACTTGAAGCTTTCTTT.